A single sample is the source of the 4 T cell receptor beta chains below, sequenced in a study of blood T cells in healthy people across ages. Alongside a J-beta primer mix, a sample-barcoded 5' primer served in a second PCR lasting about 7 to 12 cycles. TCRdb reprocessed the 5' RACE reads via MiXCR and lists one record per CDR3 protein. The table shows fewer than 1,000,000 distinct CDR3 sequences, with roughly 46% occurring only once. Material for sequencing was blood. The receptors were sampled from a man aged 80 or over in good health.

The genes are TRBV29-1 and TRBJ1-2; the match to TRBD1 covers 7 bases. The CDR3 spans 14 residues. Per germline, CDR1 SQVTM and CDR2 ANQGSEA. After removal of 7 bases from V and 4 bases from J, the junction contained 12 bases not matched to a gene. The CDR3 sequence: CSAQGGRASYGYTF. CDR3 bases: TGCAGCGCCCAGGGGGGACGGGCCTCCTATGGCTACACCTTC.

The rearrangement uses TRBV7-3 and TRBJ2-1; D might be TRBD2 (6 bases). The V gene lost 4 bases and the J gene lost 3 bases, with 10 bases spanning the gap. CDR1 and CDR2 from the germline V gene are SGHTA and FQGTGA. This CDR3 has 14 amino acids. Here the CDR3 reads CASSSDSGYNEQFF. The CDR3 DNA reads as TGTGCCAGCAGCTCAGATAGCGGCTACAATGAGCAGTTCTTC.

The chain combines TRBV20-1 with TRBJ2-1; D remains unclear. V was cut by 6 bases and J by 9 bases, with 12 bases left in between. Germline V gene data show CDR1 as DFQATT and CDR2 as SNEGSKA (reference sequence). This CDR3 contains 11 residues. CDR3 DNA sequence: TGCAGTGCGGGTAGAGTCTTTGAGCAGTTCTTC. Translation gives CSAGRVFEQFF.

The chain employs TRBV20-1 and TRBJ2-1; no clear D gene. Germline CDR1 and CDR2: DFQATT and SNEGSKA (reference sequence). The V end lost 3 bases, the J end lost 3 bases, and 12 bases lay between the germline ends. The CDR3 is 14 residues long. The CDR3 DNA is TGCAGTGCTAGGATCCCTCGGGTCTACAATGAGCAGTTCTTC. This translates into CSARIPRVYNEQFF.